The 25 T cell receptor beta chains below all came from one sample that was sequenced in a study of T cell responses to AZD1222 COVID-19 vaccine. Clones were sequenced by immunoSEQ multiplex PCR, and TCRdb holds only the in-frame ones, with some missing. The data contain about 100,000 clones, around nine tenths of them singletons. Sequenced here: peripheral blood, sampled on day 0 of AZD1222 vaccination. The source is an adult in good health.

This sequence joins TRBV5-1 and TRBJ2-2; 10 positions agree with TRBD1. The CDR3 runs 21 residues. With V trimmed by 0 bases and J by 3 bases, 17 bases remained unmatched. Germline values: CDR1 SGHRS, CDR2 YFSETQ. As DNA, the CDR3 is TGCGCCAGCAGCTTGGCCCCCGTGTCGAGACAGGGGGCGCGAGACACCGGGGAGCTGTTTTTT. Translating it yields CASSLAPVSRQGARDTGELFF.

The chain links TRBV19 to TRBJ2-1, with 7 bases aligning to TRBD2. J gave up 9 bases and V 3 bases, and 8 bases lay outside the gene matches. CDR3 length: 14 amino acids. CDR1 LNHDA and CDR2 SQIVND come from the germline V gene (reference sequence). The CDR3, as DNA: TGTGCCAGTAGTATTGGGGGGAGCGGGACTGAGCAGTTCTTC. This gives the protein CASSIGGSGTEQFF. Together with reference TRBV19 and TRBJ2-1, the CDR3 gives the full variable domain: DGGITQSPKYLFRKEGQNVTLSCEQNLNHDAMYWYRQDPGQGLRLIYYSQIVNDFQKGDIAEGYSVSREKKESFPLTVTSAQKNPTAFYLCASSIGGSGTEQFFGPGTRLTVL.

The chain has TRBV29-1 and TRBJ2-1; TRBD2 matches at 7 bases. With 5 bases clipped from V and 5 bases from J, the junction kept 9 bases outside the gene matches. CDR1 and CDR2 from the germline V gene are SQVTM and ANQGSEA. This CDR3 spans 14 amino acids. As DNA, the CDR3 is TGCAGCGTTTTCCCTACAGCGGGAAACAATGAGCAGTTCTTC. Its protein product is CSVFPTAGNNEQFF.

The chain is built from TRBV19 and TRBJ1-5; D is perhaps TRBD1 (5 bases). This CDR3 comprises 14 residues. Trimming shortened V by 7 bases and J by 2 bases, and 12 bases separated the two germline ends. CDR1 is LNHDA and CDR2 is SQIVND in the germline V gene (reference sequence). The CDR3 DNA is TGTGCCAGTACCCTGGTGGGGGGCAATCAGCCCCAGCATTTT. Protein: CASTLVGGNQPQHF.

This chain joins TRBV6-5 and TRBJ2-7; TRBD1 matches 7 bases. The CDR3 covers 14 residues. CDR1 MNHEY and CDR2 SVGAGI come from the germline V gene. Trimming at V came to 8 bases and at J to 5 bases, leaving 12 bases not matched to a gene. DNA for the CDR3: TGTGCCAGCGACCGACAGGGTATAGACAACGAGCAGTACTTC. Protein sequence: CASDRQGIDNEQYF.

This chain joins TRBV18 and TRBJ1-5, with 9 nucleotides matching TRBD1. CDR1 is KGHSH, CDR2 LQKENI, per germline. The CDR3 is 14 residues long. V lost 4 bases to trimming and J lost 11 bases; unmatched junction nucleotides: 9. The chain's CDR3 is CASSLPGQGRAQHF. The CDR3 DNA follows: TGTGCCAGCTCACTACCGGGACAGGGACGAGCCCAGCATTTT.

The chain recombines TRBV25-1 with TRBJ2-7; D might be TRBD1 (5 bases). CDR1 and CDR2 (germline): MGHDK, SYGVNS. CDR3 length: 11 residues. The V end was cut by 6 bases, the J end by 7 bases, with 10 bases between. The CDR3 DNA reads TGTGCCAGCAGGCAGGGTTGGGAGCAGTACTTC. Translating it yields CASRQGWEQYF.

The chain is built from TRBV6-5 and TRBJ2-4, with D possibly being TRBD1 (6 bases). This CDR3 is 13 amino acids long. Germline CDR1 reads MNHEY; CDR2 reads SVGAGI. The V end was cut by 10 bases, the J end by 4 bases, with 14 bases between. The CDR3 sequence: CATGEQGKNIQYF. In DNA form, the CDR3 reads TGTGCCACTGGAGAACAGGGAAAAAACATTCAGTACTTC.

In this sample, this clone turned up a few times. The CDR3 coding sequence is TGTGCCAGCAGTGACCTTACCAGGGATGGCTACACCTTC. Protein sequence: CASSDLTRDGYTF. V and J are TRBV2 and TRBJ1-2, with TRBD1 as a possible D gene (5 bases). V was clipped by 3 bases and J by 6 bases, with 11 bases between them. This CDR3 has 13 residues. Germline loops: CDR1 SNHLY, CDR2 FYNNEI.

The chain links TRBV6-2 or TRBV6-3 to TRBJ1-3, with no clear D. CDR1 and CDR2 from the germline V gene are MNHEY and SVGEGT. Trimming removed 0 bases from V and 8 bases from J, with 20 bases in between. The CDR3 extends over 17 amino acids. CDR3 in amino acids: CASSYSSPRQTLDTIYF. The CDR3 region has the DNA TGTGCCAGCAGTTACTCGAGCCCGCGGCAGACCTTGGACACCATATATTTT.

CDR3 coding DNA: TGCGCCAGCAGCTTGGGAGCGGGGGCCTCCTACGAGCAGTACTTC. It specifies CASSLGAGASYEQYF. The V and J genes are TRBV5-1 and TRBJ2-7; 8 bases map to TRBD2. CDR1 SGHRS and CDR2 YFSETQ come from the germline V gene. The V segment lost 0 bases and the J segment 0 bases; nucleotides outside the gene matches: 2. The CDR3 sequence is 15 residues long.

The chain's CDR3 is CASSLALTYEQYF. The CDR3 nucleotides are TGTGCCAGCAGCTTAGCGTTGACATACGAGCAGTACTTC. This rearrangement joins TRBV7-8 to TRBJ2-7, with unresolved D. This CDR3 is built from 13 residues. CDR1 is SGHVS and CDR2 is FQNEAQ in the germline V gene. With 0 bases removed from V and 4 bases from J, the gap between germline ends came to 7 bases.

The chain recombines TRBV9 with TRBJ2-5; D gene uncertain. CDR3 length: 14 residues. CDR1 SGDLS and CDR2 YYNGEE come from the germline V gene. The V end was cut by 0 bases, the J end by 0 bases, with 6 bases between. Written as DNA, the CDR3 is TGTGCCAGCAGCGTAGGTCAGTACCAAGAGACCCAGTACTTC. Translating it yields CASSVGQYQETQYF.

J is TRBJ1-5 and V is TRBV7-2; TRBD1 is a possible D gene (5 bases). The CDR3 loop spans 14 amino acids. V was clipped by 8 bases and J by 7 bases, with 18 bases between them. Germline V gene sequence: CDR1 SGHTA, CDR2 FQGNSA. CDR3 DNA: TGTGCCAGCTCAACTCGGGGGGAGGAGCAGCCCCAGCATTTT. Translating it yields CASSTRGEEQPQHF. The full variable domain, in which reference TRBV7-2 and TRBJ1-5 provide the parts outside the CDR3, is GAGVSQSPSNKVTEKGKDVELRCDPISGHTALYWYRQSLGQGLEFLIYFQGNSAPDKSGLPSDRFSAERTGGSVSTLTIQRTQQEDSAVYLCASSTRGEEQPQHFGDGTRLSIL.

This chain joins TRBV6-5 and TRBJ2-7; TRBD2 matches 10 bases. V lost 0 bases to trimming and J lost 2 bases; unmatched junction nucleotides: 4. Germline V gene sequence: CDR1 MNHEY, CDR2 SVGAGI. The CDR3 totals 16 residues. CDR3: CASSYSITSGAYEQYF. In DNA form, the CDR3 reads TGTGCCAGCAGTTACTCGATAACTAGCGGGGCCTACGAGCAGTACTTC.

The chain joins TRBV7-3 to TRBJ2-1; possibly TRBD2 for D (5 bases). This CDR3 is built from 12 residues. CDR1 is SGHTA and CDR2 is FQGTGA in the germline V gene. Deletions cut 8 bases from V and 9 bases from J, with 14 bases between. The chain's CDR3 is CASGNRGSEQFF. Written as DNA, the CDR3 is TGTGCCAGCGGCAATCGAGGGAGTGAGCAGTTCTTC.

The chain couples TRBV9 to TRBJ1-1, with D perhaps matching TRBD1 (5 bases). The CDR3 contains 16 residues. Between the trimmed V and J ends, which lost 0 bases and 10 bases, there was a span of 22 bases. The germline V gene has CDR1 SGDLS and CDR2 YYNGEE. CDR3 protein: CASSVGLVGQGNGAFF. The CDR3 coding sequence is TGTGCCAGCAGCGTAGGTTTGGTTGGGCAGGGTAACGGAGCTTTCTTT.

The CDR3 reads CASSMGYGNQPQHF. For the CDR3, the DNA is TGTGCCAGTAGTATGGGCTATGGCAATCAGCCCCAGCATTTT. This chain links TRBV19 with TRBJ1-5; D remains unclear. The CDR3 totals 14 residues. The germline V gene has CDR1 LNHDA and CDR2 SQIVND (reference sequence). V was cut by 3 bases and J by 2 bases, with 8 bases left in between. The full variable domain, with the rest looked up from reference TRBV19 and TRBJ1-5, is DGGITQSPKYLFRKEGQNVTLSCEQNLNHDAMYWYRQDPGQGLRLIYYSQIVNDFQKGDIAEGYSVSREKKESFPLTVTSAQKNPTAFYLCASSMGYGNQPQHFGDGTRLSIL.

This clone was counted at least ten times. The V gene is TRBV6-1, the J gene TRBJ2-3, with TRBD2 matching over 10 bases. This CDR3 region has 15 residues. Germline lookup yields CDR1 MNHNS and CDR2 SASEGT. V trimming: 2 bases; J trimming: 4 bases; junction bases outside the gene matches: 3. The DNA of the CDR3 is TGTGCCAGCAGTGAAAGGCTAGCGGGGGCAGATACGCAGTATTTT. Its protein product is CASSERLAGADTQYF.

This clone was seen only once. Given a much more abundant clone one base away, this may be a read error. This CDR3 reads CASSSQGNTEAFF. The CDR3 nucleotides read TGTGCCAGCAGCTCACAGGGGAACACTGAAGCTTTCTTT. V usage is TRBV7-3 and J usage is TRBJ1-1; TRBD1 is a possible D gene (6 bases). Between the trimmed V and J ends, which lost 4 bases and 1 base, there was a span of 7 bases. Germline V gene sequence: CDR1 SGHTA, CDR2 FQGTGA. This CDR3 comprises 13 residues.

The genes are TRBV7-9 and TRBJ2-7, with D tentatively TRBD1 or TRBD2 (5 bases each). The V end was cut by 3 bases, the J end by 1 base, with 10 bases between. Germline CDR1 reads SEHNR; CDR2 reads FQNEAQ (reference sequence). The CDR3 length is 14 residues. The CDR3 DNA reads TGTGCCAGCAGCTTTTGGGACGGTTCCTACGAGCAGTACTTC. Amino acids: CASSFWDGSYEQYF.

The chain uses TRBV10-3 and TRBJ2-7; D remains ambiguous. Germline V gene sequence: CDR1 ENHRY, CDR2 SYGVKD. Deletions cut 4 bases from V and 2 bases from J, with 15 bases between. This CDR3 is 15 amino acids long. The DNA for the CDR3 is TGTGCCATCAGTGGAGCAGGATTAGGTCCCTACGAGCAGTACTTC. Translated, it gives CAISGAGLGPYEQYF.

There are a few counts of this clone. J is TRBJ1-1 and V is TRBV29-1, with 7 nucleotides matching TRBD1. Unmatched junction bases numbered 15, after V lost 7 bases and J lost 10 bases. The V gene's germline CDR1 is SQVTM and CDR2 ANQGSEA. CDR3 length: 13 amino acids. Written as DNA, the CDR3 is TGCAGCGGAACAGGGGCTACCAAGGAGGGAGCTTTCTTT. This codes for CSGTGATKEGAFF.

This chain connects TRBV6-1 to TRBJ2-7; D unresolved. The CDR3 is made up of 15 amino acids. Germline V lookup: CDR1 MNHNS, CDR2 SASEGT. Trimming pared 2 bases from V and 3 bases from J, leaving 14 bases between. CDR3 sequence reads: CASSEYSAGSYEQYF. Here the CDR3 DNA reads TGTGCCAGCAGTGAATATTCCGCCGGCAGCTACGAGCAGTACTTC.

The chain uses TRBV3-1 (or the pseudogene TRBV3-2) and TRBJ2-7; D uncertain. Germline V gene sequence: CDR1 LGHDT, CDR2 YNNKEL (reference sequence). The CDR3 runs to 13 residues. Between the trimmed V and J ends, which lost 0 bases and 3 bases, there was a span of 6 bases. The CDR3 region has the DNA TGTGCCAGCAGCCAAGACAGCCGCTACGAGCAGTACTTC. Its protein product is CASSQDSRYEQYF.